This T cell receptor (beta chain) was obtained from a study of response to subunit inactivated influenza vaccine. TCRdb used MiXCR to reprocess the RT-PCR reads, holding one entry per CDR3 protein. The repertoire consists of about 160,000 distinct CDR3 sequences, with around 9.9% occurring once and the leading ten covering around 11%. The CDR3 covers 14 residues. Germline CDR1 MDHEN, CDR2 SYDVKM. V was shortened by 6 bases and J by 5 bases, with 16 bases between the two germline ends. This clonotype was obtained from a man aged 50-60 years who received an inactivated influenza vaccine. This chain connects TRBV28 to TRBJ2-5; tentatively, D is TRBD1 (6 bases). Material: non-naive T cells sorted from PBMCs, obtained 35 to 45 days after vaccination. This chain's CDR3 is CASRSTGPRETQYF. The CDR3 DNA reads TGTGCCAGCAGATCGACAGGCCCGAGGGAGACCCAGTACTTC. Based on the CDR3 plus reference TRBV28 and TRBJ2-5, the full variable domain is DVKVTQSSRYLVKRTGEKVFLECVQDMDHENMFWYRQDPGLGLRLIYFSYDVKMKEKGDIPEGYSVSREKKERFSLILESASTNQTSMYLCASRSTGPRETQYFGPGTRLLVL.